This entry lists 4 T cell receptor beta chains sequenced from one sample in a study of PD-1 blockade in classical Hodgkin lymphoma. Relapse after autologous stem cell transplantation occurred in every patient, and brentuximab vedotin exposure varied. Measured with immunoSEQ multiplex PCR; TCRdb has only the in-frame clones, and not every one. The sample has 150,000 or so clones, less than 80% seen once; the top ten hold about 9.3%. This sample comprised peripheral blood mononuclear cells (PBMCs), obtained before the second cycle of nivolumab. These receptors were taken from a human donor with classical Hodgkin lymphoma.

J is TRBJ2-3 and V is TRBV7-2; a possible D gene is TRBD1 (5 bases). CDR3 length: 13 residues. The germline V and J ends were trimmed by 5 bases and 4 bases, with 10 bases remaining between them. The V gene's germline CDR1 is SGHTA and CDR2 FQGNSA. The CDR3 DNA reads TGTGCCAGCAGCCAAACGACAGCAGATACGCAGTATTTT. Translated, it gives CASSQTTADTQYF.

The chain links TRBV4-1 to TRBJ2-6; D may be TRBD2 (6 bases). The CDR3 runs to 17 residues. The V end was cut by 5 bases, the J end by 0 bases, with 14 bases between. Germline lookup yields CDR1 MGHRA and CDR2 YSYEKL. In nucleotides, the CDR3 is TGCGCCAGCAGCGACGGGACTTCCAGCTCTGGGGCCAACGTCCTGACTTTC. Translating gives CASSDGTSSSGANVLTF.

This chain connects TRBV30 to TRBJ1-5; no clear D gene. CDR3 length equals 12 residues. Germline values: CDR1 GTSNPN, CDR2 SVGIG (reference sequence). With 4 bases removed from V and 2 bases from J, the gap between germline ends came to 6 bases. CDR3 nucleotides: TGTGCCTGGAACTTCGGCAATCAGCCCCAGCATTTT. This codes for CAWNFGNQPQHF.

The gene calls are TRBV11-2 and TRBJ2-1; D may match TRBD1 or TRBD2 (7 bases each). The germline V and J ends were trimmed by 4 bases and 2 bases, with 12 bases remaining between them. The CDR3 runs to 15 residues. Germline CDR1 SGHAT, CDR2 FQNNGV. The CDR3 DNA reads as TGTGCCAGCAGCTCAGGGGGGGGGCCCTACAATGAGCAGTTCTTC. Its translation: CASSSGGGPYNEQFF.